Below are 24 T cell receptor beta chains sequenced from a single sample in a study of beta chain features in type 1 diabetes. Sequenced material consisted of expressed TCRB transcripts (all of the isolated RNA was reverse transcribed). Using immunoSEQ multiplex PCR, the repertoire was profiled, and TCRdb retains in-frame clones only, with some absent. The sample yields hundreds of thousands of clones, approximately 12% seen once. Sequenced: naive CD4+ T cells from blood. The receptors here all came from a man aged 18 to 30 in good health.

Concerning this clone itself: Other DNA sequences in this sample translate to the same CDR3. The genes are TRBV4-3 and TRBJ2-3; weak D call: TRBD2 (6 bases). This CDR3 has 15 amino acids. Trimming took 4 bases from V and 2 from J, leaving 13 bases between them. Germline CDR1 LGHNA, CDR2 YSLEER. The CDR3 reads CASSPLAGSTDTQYF. Written as DNA, the CDR3 is TGCGCCAGCAGCCCATTGGCGGGATCCACAGATACGCAGTATTTT.

The J gene is TRBJ2-5, the V gene TRBV18; 7 positions match TRBD1. V shed 3 bases and J 2 bases; nucleotides not matched to a gene: 3. There are 14 residues in the CDR3. Germline V gene lookup returns CDR1 KGHSH and CDR2 LQKENI. CDR3 coding DNA: TGTGCCAGCTCACCTTTGGGACAGCAAGAGACCCAGTACTTC. It yields the protein CASSPLGQQETQYF.

This chain connects TRBV29-1 to TRBJ2-3; D is possibly TRBD2 (6 bases). This CDR3 is 15 amino acids long. V was clipped by 4 bases and J by 0 bases, with 14 bases between them. Germline CDR1 and CDR2: SQVTM and ANQGSEA. The CDR3: CSVVVRRGSTDTQYF. In nucleotides, the CDR3 is TGCAGCGTTGTTGTTCGGCGGGGTAGCACAGATACGCAGTATTTT.

This CDR3 reads CAWRDRGSYEQYF. As DNA, the CDR3 is TGTGCCTGGAGGGACAGGGGTTCCTACGAGCAGTACTTC. The rearrangement links TRBV30 to TRBJ2-7, with 9 bases matching TRBD1. CDR1 GTSNPN and CDR2 SVGIG come from the germline V gene (reference sequence). The CDR3 runs to 13 residues. J gave up 1 base and V 3 bases, and 1 base lay outside the gene matches.

The table lists this clone with a few counts. The rearrangement links TRBV5-1 to TRBJ2-5; D call uncertain. CDR1 is SGHRS, CDR2 YFSETQ, per germline. The CDR3 extends over 13 amino acids. V gave up 1 base and J gave up 3 bases, with 7 bases separating them. The CDR3 sequence: CASSLIQKETQYF. CDR3 bases: TGCGCCAGCAGCTTGATACAGAAAGAGACCCAGTACTTC.

The chain has TRBV27 and TRBJ2-7; D gene unclear. Germline loops: CDR1 MNHEY, CDR2 SMNVEV (reference sequence). V was shortened by 6 bases and J by 3 bases, with 9 bases between the two germline ends. This CDR3 region has 12 residues. The chain's CDR3 is CASRSSYYEQYF. The CDR3 coding sequence is TGTGCCAGCAGGTCCTCCTACTACGAGCAGTACTTC.

This clone was counted between two and nine times. The rearrangement uses TRBV4-3 and TRBJ2-2; no clear D. The CDR3 length is 14 residues. V shed 0 bases and J shed 6 bases, with 8 bases lying between them. The germline V gene has CDR1 LGHNA and CDR2 YSLEER. CDR3 loop: CASSQDQVAGELFF. The CDR3 nucleotides are TGCGCCAGCAGCCAAGACCAGGTCGCCGGGGAGCTGTTTTTT.

This clone has only a few counts. This chain connects TRBV11-2 to TRBJ2-4; TRBD1 aligns across 8 bases. There are 13 residues in the CDR3. Per the germline V gene, CDR1 is SGHAT and CDR2 is FQNNGV. The V segment lost 5 bases and the J segment 7 bases; nucleotides outside the gene matches: 4. The CDR3 region is CASSTQGVNIQYF. CDR3 bases: TGTGCCAGCAGCACACAGGGGGTTAACATTCAGTACTTC.

This clone was seen a few times. The rearrangement links TRBV13 to TRBJ2-3; 9 nucleotides match TRBD2. CDR1 and CDR2 (germline): PRHDT, FYEKMQ (reference sequence). CDR3 size: 15 residues. With V trimmed by 5 bases and J by 2 bases, 5 bases remained unmatched. CDR3 DNA: TGTGCCAGCAGCGATCGACTAGCGGTCACAGATACGCAGTATTTT. This translates into CASSDRLAVTDTQYF.

A few counts support this clone. CDR3 nucleotides: TGCGCCAGCACGGGGACAACGAACACTGAAGCTTTCTTT. It is translated as CASTGTTNTEAFF. The chain combines TRBV5-1 with TRBJ1-1; the D gene is possibly TRBD1 (6 bases). Trimming took off 6 bases at V and 1 base at J, with 10 bases between the two ends. CDR1 is SGHRS and CDR2 is YFSETQ in the germline V gene. This CDR3 has 13 residues.

The gene calls are TRBV29-1 and TRBJ1-4; the D gene is possibly TRBD1 (5 bases). Trimming took 7 bases from V and 8 from J, leaving 20 bases between them. This CDR3 is built from 14 residues. The germline V gene encodes CDR1 SQVTM and CDR2 ANQGSEA. This CDR3 is CSATLRDSQEKLFF. CDR3 DNA sequence: TGCAGCGCTACCCTGAGAGACAGTCAGGAAAAACTGTTTTTT. Together with reference TRBV29-1 and TRBJ1-4, the CDR3 gives the full variable domain: SAVISQKPSRDICQRGTSLTIQCQVDSQVTMMFWYRQQPGQSLTLIATANQGSEATYESGFVIDKFPISRPNLTFSTLTVSNMSPEDSSIYLCSATLRDSQEKLFFGSGTQLSVL.

This clone was detected a few times. V usage is TRBV7-2 and J usage is TRBJ2-1, with TRBD2 identical over 8 bases. Per germline, CDR1 SGHTA and CDR2 FQGNSA. This CDR3 has 15 amino acids. Trimming removed 3 bases from V and 6 bases from J; junction bases left unmatched: 7. DNA for the CDR3: TGTGCCAGCAGCTTTACCAGCGGGAGATCCAATGAGCAGTTCTTC. It codes for CASSFTSGRSNEQFF. The entire variable domain, with the rest obtained from reference TRBV7-2 and TRBJ2-1, is as follows: GAGVSQSPSNKVTEKGKDVELRCDPISGHTALYWYRQSLGQGLEFLIYFQGNSAPDKSGLPSDRFSAERTGGSVSTLTIQRTQQEDSAVYLCASSFTSGRSNEQFFGPGTRLTVL.

This clone was picked up a small number of times. The chain uses TRBV6-5 and TRBJ1-1; the match to TRBD1 covers 10 bases. The CDR3 length is 13 residues. The trim removed 7 bases at V and 6 bases at J, leaving 5 bases unmatched. Germline-derived CDR1 and CDR2 are MNHEY and SVGAGI. In DNA form, the CDR3 reads TGTGCCAGCACGGACAGGGGGAGGGCTGAAGCTTTCTTT. Residues: CASTDRGRAEAFF.

The CDR3 DNA reads TGTGCCAGCAGTCGCGGGACTAGCGGGAGTAATGAGCAGTTCTTC. Protein sequence: CASSRGTSGSNEQFF. The chain recombines TRBV28 with TRBJ2-1, with 14 positions matching TRBD2. V lost 5 bases, J lost 7 bases, and 4 bases stayed unmatched. Germline-derived CDR1 and CDR2 are MDHEN and SYDVKM. The CDR3 is made up of 15 amino acids. Complete variable domain (other parts from reference TRBV28 and TRBJ2-1): DVKVTQSSRYLVKRTGEKVFLECVQDMDHENMFWYRQDPGLGLRLIYFSYDVKMKEKGDIPEGYSVSREKKERFSLILESASTNQTSMYLCASSRGTSGSNEQFFGPGTRLTVL.

This clone was detected a few times. The CDR3 region has the DNA TGTGCCAGCTGTCGACCGACAGGGGAAACCACAGATACGCAGTATTTT. Translated, it gives CASCRPTGETTDTQYF. J is TRBJ2-3 and V is TRBV28; 8 positions agree with TRBD1. J gave up 2 bases and V 8 bases, and 12 bases lay outside the gene matches. CDR3 length: 16 residues. Germline CDR1 reads MDHEN; CDR2 reads SYDVKM.

The chain joins TRBV19 to TRBJ1-2; TRBD1 aligns across 9 bases. Germline values: CDR1 LNHDA, CDR2 SQIVND (reference sequence). After removal of 3 bases from V and 4 bases from J, the junction contained 12 bases not matched to a gene. The CDR3 is 17 amino acids. In DNA form, the CDR3 reads TGTGCCAGTAGTATTCGCCTCCTGGGACAGGGAGGCTATGGCTACACCTTC. Its protein is CASSIRLLGQGGYGYTF.

This clone was recorded a few times. The genes are TRBV6-5 and TRBJ2-2; D gene ambiguous. The germline gives CDR1 MNHEY, CDR2 SVGAGI. The CDR3 has 13 residues. V gave up 1 base and J gave up 5 bases, with 5 bases separating them. The CDR3 DNA sequence: TGTGCCAGCAGTTACTTGGCTACCGGGGAGCTGTTTTTT. As protein: CASSYLATGELFF.

The table lists this clone with a few counts. This sequence joins TRBV30 and TRBJ2-3, with D uncertain. The germline V and J ends were trimmed by 7 bases and 3 bases, with 5 bases remaining between them. This CDR3 comprises 10 residues. Germline V gene lookup returns CDR1 GTSNPN and CDR2 SVGIG (reference sequence). The CDR3 DNA follows: TGTGCCTTAGTAACAGATACGCAGTATTTT. Amino acid sequence: CALVTDTQYF.

This clone came up a few times. The CDR3: CASSLVDEQFF. Here the CDR3 DNA reads TGTGCCAGCAGCTTGGTAGATGAGCAGTTCTTC. The gene calls are TRBV5-4 and TRBJ2-1; no definite D call. Germline loops: CDR1 SGHNT, CDR2 YYREEE (reference sequence). The CDR3 is made up of 11 amino acids. The germline V and J ends were trimmed by 0 bases and 8 bases, with 3 bases remaining between them.

This clone was detected only a few times. The chain uses TRBV5-1 and TRBJ1-3; TRBD1 might be the D (5 bases). Trimming took 0 bases from V and 2 from J, leaving 9 bases between them. Germline V lookup: CDR1 SGHRS, CDR2 YFSETQ. The CDR3 is 15 residues long. The chain's CDR3 is CASSLEAGPGNTIYF. CDR3 DNA: TGCGCCAGCAGCTTGGAGGCAGGGCCTGGAAACACCATATATTTT.

The V gene is TRBV6-5, the J gene TRBJ2-5; TRBD1 matches at 9 bases. V dropped 6 bases and J dropped 4; count of bases not matched to a gene: 9. CDR3 length equals 15 residues. Germline assignment: CDR1 MNHEY and CDR2 SVGAGI. The DNA of the CDR3 is TGTGCCAGCAGCCCACAGGGGGCCGCGAGAGAGACCCAGTACTTC. Its translation is CASSPQGAARETQYF.

V usage is TRBV7-2 and J usage is TRBJ1-5; D is unresolved. Germline V lookup: CDR1 SGHTA, CDR2 FQGNSA. This CDR3 has 14 amino acids. V was pared by 1 base and J by 7 bases, with 11 bases between. The CDR3 region is CASSLGGVKQPQHF. The CDR3 nucleotides read TGTGCCAGCAGCTTAGGCGGGGTCAAGCAGCCCCAGCATTTT.

The chain has TRBV7-8 and TRBJ2-1; TRBD2 matches at 13 bases. CDR3 length: 15 amino acids. Unmatched junction bases numbered 9, after V lost 7 bases and J lost 9 bases. CDR1 is SGHVS, CDR2 FQNEAQ, per germline. As DNA, the CDR3 is TGTGCCAGCACCTCTTGGACTAGCGGGGGAGGTGAGCAGTTCTTC. The encoded protein is CASTSWTSGGGEQFF.

This clone was seen a handful of times. V gene TRBV30 combines with J gene TRBJ2-1, with 9 nucleotides matching TRBD1. The CDR3 runs to 12 residues. V dropped 7 bases and J dropped 8; count of bases not matched to a gene: 6. Germline lookup yields CDR1 GTSNPN and CDR2 SVGIG (reference sequence). As DNA, the CDR3 is TGTGCCTCCGGACAGGGGAACGATGAGCAGTTCTTC. Residues: CASGQGNDEQFF.